These T cell receptor beta chains were read from a single sample in a study of blood T cell repertoires in COVID-19. TCRdb's copy holds only in-frame clones and misses some; the assay was immunoSEQ multiplex PCR. The repertoire holds 52,000 or so clones, with approximately 91% as singletons. Sequencing was performed on peripheral blood. Receptor source: a woman of 80 years or more with acute or convalescent COVID-19. Each CDR3 is given without its conserved first and last residue. The D gene is left open where the match is weak.

J gene: TRBJ1-2
V gene: TRBV7-2
D gene: TRBD1
CDR3 protein: ASSPGGALDGYT

J gene: TRBJ2-7
V gene: TRBV5-4
D gene: TRBD1
CDR3 protein: ASSPPGTGRHEQY

J gene: TRBJ2-3
V gene: TRBV5-1
D gene: TRBD2
CDR3 protein: ASSSIAGVGDTQY

J gene: TRBJ1-5
V gene: TRBV2
D gene: .
CDR3 protein: ASSESTFNPPQH

J gene: TRBJ2-1
V gene: TRBV27
D gene: TRBD2
CDR3 protein: ASSPGWLAGGFNEQF

J gene: TRBJ1-1
V gene: TRBV19
D gene: TRBD1
CDR3 protein: ASRSGTGGNAEAF

J gene: TRBJ2-5
V gene: TRBV6-5
D gene: TRBD1
CDR3 protein: ASSRTGEFGETQY

J gene: TRBJ2-7
V gene: TRBV19
D gene: .
CDR3 protein: ASSINELSYEQY

J gene: TRBJ2-5
V gene: TRBV19
D gene: TRBD2
CDR3 protein: ASSRGAGGQETQY

J gene: TRBJ2-2
V gene: TRBV7-8
D gene: TRBD1
CDR3 protein: ASSSRDRAPNTGELF

J gene: TRBJ2-7
V gene: TRBV7-3
D gene: .
CDR3 protein: ASSLQAAVSYEQY

J gene: TRBJ2-7
V gene: TRBV24-1
D gene: TRBD1
CDR3 protein: ATSDSGQALRKQY

J gene: TRBJ2-7
V gene: TRBV11-2
D gene: TRBD2
CDR3 protein: ASSLARTGTSGRPYEQY

J gene: TRBJ1-3
V gene: TRBV19
D gene: .
CDR3 protein: ASSTLSSGNTIY

J gene: TRBJ2-7
V gene: TRBV7-9
D gene: TRBD1
CDR3 protein: ASSPEGTGWKYEQY

J gene: TRBJ1-2
V gene: TRBV2
D gene: TRBD1
CDR3 protein: ASRVGTGVNYGYT

J gene: TRBJ2-1
V gene: TRBV24-1
D gene: .
CDR3 protein: ATSDSSNEQF

J gene: TRBJ1-1
V gene: TRBV7-2
D gene: TRBD1
CDR3 protein: ASSTDRARTEAF

J gene: TRBJ2-1
V gene: TRBV5-1
D gene: TRBD2
CDR3 protein: ASSFSGSSNEQF

J gene: TRBJ2-5
V gene: TRBV30
D gene: TRBD1
CDR3 protein: AWSVKGAGETQY

J gene: TRBJ1-2
V gene: TRBV27
D gene: TRBD1
CDR3 protein: ASMGQGFYGYT

J gene: TRBJ1-5
V gene: TRBV19
D gene: .
CDR3 protein: ASSIVGGRRNQPQH

J gene: TRBJ1-2
V gene: TRBV6-6
D gene: .
CDR3 protein: ASSYKVLEGYT

J gene: TRBJ2-1
V gene: TRBV19
D gene: .
CDR3 protein: ASSRGRGSHEQF

J gene: TRBJ1-3
V gene: TRBV3-1/TRBV3-2
D gene: .
CDR3 protein: ASSQGLSRVSGNTIY

J gene: TRBJ2-1
V gene: TRBV6-4
D gene: TRBD2
CDR3 protein: ATSLGTSSGSNEQF

J gene: TRBJ2-6
V gene: TRBV7-8
D gene: TRBD2
CDR3 protein: ASSLTTTSGRGSGANVLT

J gene: TRBJ2-5
V gene: TRBV25-1
D gene: TRBD1
CDR3 protein: ASSKQSGTGGRETQY

J gene: TRBJ2-3
V gene: TRBV3-1/TRBV3-2
D gene: TRBD2
CDR3 protein: ASSQEGDLAGYVGSSTDTQY

J gene: TRBJ2-1
V gene: TRBV27
D gene: TRBD2
CDR3 protein: ASSLHRTALGLAGSSYNEQF

J gene: TRBJ1-1
V gene: TRBV19
D gene: TRBD1
CDR3 protein: ASSMGTGDLYTEAF

J gene: TRBJ2-6
V gene: TRBV7-3
D gene: .
CDR3 protein: ASSADSTGANVLT

J gene: TRBJ1-2
V gene: TRBV25-1
D gene: .
CDR3 protein: ASSELNRSGYT

J gene: TRBJ2-1
V gene: TRBV19
D gene: .
CDR3 protein: ASTETRSGSSYNEQF

J gene: TRBJ2-1
V gene: TRBV19
D gene: TRBD2
CDR3 protein: ASRGSSGRLNEQF

J gene: TRBJ1-2
V gene: TRBV27
D gene: TRBD1
CDR3 protein: ASSRLGQGDLGYT

J gene: TRBJ1-5
V gene: TRBV19
D gene: TRBD1
CDR3 protein: ASSADRGPSNQPQH

J gene: TRBJ2-1
V gene: TRBV5-1
D gene: TRBD1
CDR3 protein: ASGPGGASYNEQF

J gene: TRBJ2-1
V gene: TRBV4-3
D gene: TRBD2
CDR3 protein: ASSQGLAGGVEQF

J gene: TRBJ2-3
V gene: TRBV5-1
D gene: .
CDR3 protein: ASSLLALGDTQY

J gene: TRBJ2-1
V gene: TRBV9
D gene: TRBD2
CDR3 protein: ASSFGGTSGSYNEQF

J gene: TRBJ2-3
V gene: TRBV9
D gene: .
CDR3 protein: ASSGASTDTQY

J gene: TRBJ2-3
V gene: TRBV11-2
D gene: TRBD2
CDR3 protein: ASSLNTLAVSTDTQY

J gene: TRBJ2-7
V gene: TRBV7-6
D gene: .
CDR3 protein: ASSPEQDYEQY

J gene: TRBJ2-3
V gene: TRBV7-2
D gene: TRBD2
CDR3 protein: ASQLSGGTDTQY

J gene: TRBJ2-3
V gene: TRBV4-3
D gene: TRBD2
CDR3 protein: ASSQGASGTTTDTQY

J gene: TRBJ2-3
V gene: TRBV7-6
D gene: .
CDR3 protein: ASGGSATYTDTQY

J gene: TRBJ1-2
V gene: TRBV6-5
D gene: .
CDR3 protein: ASKGAAGGYT

J gene: TRBJ1-4
V gene: TRBV2
D gene: TRBD1
CDR3 protein: ASADRDGEKLF

J gene: TRBJ1-5
V gene: TRBV19
D gene: TRBD1
CDR3 protein: ASSTGVRLGNQPQH

J gene: TRBJ1-5
V gene: TRBV19
D gene: .
CDR3 protein: ASSVTWGNNQPQH

J gene: TRBJ1-2
V gene: TRBV12-3/TRBV12-4
D gene: TRBD1
CDR3 protein: ASSPGQIYGYT

J gene: TRBJ1-1
V gene: TRBV29-1
D gene: .
CDR3 protein: SVVERLEAF